Listed here are 10 T cell receptor beta chains from one sample, sequenced in a study of shared T cell receptors in the human thymus. The protocol was immunoSEQ multiplex PCR, while the TCRdb copy is restricted to in-frame clones and leaves out a portion. The repertoire includes hundreds of thousands of clones, around 89% of them detected once, and around 0.0099% sits in the top ten. These same records also appear under a second study, on human thymus T cells.

Material: thymocytes. The receptor source for this set is a boy less than two years old with a congenital heart defect.

The chain couples TRBV21-1 to TRBJ2-7; the table's D call, TRBD2, was not checked against the DNA. TRBV21-1 is an annotated pseudogene. CDR3 size: 15 residues. CDR3 nucleotides: TGTGCCAGCAGCAAAGGTTCGGGGGAGAGGTACGAGCAGTACTTC. Amino acid sequence: CASSKGSGERYEQYF.

This clone came up once. The chain employs TRBV15 and TRBJ2-1; perhaps TRBD2 as D (5 bases). CDR3 length: 15 amino acids. Trimming took off 8 bases at V and 10 bases at J, with 24 bases between the two ends. Germline lookup yields CDR1 LNHNV and CDR2 YYDKDF (reference sequence). The CDR3 nucleotides read TGTGCCACCTCCGGGGTACTCCCCACTAGGGCCGAGCAGTTCTTC. It is translated as CATSGVLPTRAEQFF.

The chain combines TRBV28 with TRBJ2-1; TRBD2 aligns across 13 bases. The germline V gene has CDR1 MDHEN and CDR2 SYDVKM. V gave up 6 bases and J gave up 2 bases; unmatched junction bases: 4. CDR3 length equals 16 residues. CDR3 residues: CASRLGLAGPYNEQFF. The CDR3 DNA follows: TGTGCCAGCAGATTGGGACTAGCGGGACCCTACAATGAGCAGTTCTTC. Combining the CDR3 with reference TRBV28 and TRBJ2-1 gives the whole variable domain DVKVTQSSRYLVKRTGEKVFLECVQDMDHENMFWYRQDPGLGLRLIYFSYDVKMKEKGDIPEGYSVSREKKERFSLILESASTNQTSMYLCASRLGLAGPYNEQFFGPGTRLTVL.

In nucleotides, the CDR3 is TGTGCCAGTAGTATCGCAATTGAGGGCCCACTGCTTGACATTCAGTACTTC. It codes for CASSIAIEGPLLDIQYF. This rearrangement joins TRBV19 to TRBJ2-4, with D possibly being TRBD2 (5 bases). This CDR3 contains 17 residues. Germline V gene lookup returns CDR1 LNHDA and CDR2 SQIVND (reference sequence). Trimming stripped 3 bases from V and 8 bases from J, with 23 bases between.

The chain employs TRBV9 and TRBJ2-1; TRBD2 agrees at 10 bases. This CDR3 region has 16 residues. CDR1 is SGDLS and CDR2 is YYNGEE in the germline V gene. With 3 bases clipped from V and 1 base from J, the junction kept 4 bases outside the gene matches. The CDR3 nucleotides are TGTGCCAGCAGCGCGACTAGCGGGCGATCCTACAATGAGCAGTTCTTC. It encodes CASSATSGRSYNEQFF.

The rearrangement joins TRBV10-1 to TRBJ2-3; 8 bases fit TRBD2. Germline values: CDR1 WNHNN, CDR2 SYGVQD (reference sequence). This CDR3 is 16 amino acids long. Trimming removed 2 bases from V and 6 bases from J; junction bases left unmatched: 10. The CDR3 spells CASSETSGTAGDTQYF. The CDR3 nucleotides read TGCGCCAGCAGTGAGACTAGCGGTACGGCAGGGGATACGCAGTATTTT.

CDR3 sequence reads: CASSPADRDEKLFF. Here the CDR3 DNA reads TGTGCCAGCTCACCGGCTGACAGGGATGAAAAACTGTTTTTT. This chain uses TRBV18 with TRBJ1-4; 7 nucleotides align to TRBD1. V was clipped by 3 bases and J by 6 bases; unmatched bases: 4. This CDR3 has 14 residues. Germline loops: CDR1 KGHSH, CDR2 LQKENI.

The rearrangement uses TRBV4-3 and TRBJ2-7; 12 bases align to TRBD2. The V segment lost 5 bases and the J segment 4 bases; nucleotides outside the gene matches: 21. Germline V gene sequence: CDR1 LGHNA, CDR2 YSLEER. This CDR3 comprises 20 residues. The CDR3 DNA sequence: TGCGCCAGCAGCAAAGGCTGGACTAGCGGGATCGGTAGAGGTGTATACGAGCAGTACTTC. Protein: CASSKGWTSGIGRGVYEQYF.

This rearrangement joins TRBV13 to TRBJ2-5; 14 bases fit TRBD2. The CDR3 totals 16 residues. The germline CDR1 and CDR2 sequences are PRHDT and FYEKMQ (reference sequence). V lost 3 bases and J lost 5; bases outside the gene matches: 5. The CDR3 sequence is CASSLGTSGRSETQYF. The CDR3 region has the DNA TGTGCCAGCAGCTTGGGGACTAGCGGGAGATCTGAGACCCAGTACTTC.

The J gene is TRBJ1-2, the V gene TRBV7-9, with 8 bases identical to TRBD1. V was pared by 9 bases and J by 4 bases, with 7 bases of the junction left unmatched. CDR1 and CDR2 (germline): SEHNR, FQNEAQ (reference sequence). CDR3 size: 13 residues. The CDR3 nucleotides are TGTGCCAGTTCCGGACAGGGCGTCTATGGCTACACCTTC. Translated: CASSGQGVYGYTF.